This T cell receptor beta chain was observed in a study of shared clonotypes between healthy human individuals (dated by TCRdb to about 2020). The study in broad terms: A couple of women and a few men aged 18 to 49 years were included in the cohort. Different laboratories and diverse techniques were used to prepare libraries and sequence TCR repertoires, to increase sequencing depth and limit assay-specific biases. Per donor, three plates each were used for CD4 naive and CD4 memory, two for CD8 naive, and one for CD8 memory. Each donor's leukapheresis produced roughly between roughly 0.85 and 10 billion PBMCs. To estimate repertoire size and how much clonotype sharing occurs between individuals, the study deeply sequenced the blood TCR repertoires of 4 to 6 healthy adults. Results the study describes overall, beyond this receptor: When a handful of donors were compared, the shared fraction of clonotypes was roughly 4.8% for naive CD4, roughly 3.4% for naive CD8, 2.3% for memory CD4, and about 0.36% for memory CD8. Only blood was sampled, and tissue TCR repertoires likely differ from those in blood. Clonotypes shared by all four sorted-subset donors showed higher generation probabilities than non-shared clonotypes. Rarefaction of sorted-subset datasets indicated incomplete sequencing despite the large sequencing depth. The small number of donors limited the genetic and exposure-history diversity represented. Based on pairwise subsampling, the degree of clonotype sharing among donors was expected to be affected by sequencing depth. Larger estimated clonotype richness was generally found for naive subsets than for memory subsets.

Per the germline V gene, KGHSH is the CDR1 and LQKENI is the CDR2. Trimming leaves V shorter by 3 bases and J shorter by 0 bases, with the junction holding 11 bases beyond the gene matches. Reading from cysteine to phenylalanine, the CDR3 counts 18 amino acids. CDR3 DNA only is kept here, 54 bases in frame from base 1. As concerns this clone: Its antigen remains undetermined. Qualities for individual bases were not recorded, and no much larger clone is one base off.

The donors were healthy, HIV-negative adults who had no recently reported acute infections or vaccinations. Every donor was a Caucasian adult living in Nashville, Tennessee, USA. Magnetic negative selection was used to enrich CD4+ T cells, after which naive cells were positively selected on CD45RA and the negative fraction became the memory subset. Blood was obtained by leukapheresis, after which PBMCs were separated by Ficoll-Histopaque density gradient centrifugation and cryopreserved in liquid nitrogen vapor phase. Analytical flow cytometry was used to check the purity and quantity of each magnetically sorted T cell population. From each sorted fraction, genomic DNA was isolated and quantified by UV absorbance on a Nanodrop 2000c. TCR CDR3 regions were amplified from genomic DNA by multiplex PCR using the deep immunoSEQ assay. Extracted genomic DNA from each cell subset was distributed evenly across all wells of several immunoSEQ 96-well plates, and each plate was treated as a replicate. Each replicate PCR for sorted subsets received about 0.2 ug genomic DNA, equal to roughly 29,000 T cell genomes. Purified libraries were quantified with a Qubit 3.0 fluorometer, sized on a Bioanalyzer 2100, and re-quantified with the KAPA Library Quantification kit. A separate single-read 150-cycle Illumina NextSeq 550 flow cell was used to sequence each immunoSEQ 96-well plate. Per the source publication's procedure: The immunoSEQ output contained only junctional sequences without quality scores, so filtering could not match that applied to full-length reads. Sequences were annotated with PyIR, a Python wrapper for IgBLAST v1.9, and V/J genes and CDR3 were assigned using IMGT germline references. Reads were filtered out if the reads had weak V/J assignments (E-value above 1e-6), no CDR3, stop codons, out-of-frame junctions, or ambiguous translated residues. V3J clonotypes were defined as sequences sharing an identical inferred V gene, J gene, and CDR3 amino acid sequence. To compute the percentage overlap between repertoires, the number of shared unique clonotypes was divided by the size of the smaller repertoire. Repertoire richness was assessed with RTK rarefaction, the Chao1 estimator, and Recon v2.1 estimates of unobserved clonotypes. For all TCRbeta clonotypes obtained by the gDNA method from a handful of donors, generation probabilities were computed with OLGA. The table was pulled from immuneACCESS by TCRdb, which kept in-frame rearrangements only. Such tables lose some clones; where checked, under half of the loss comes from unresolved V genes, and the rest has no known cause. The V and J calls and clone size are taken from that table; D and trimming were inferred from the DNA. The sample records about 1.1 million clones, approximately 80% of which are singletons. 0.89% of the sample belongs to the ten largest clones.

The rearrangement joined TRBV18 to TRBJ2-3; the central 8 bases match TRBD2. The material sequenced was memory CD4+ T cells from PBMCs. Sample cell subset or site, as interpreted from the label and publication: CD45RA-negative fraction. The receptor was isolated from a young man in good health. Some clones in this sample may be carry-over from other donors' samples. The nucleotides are TGTGCCAGCTCACCTCAGCAGGCGGCTAGCGGGAGCACAGATACGCAGTATTTT. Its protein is CASSPQQAASGSTDTQYF.